Reported below is one T cell receptor beta chain. Its antigen is not identified. The data derive from a study of high-grade serous ovarian cancer treatment subgroups. Study information: Each sample yielded on average around 7,500 unique TCR beta rearrangements from over 12,000 reads.

Study-wide points: Higher neoantigen levels went with greater TCR clonal relatedness. Tumors within one patient showed repertoire similarity of 0.11 to 0.79. The analyses considered CDR3 and ignored CDR1 and CDR2.

Tumor tissue was taken before any definitive surgery or chemotherapy was given. Generated by immunoSEQ multiplex PCR, the TCRdb table keeps only in-frame clones and is missing some. This table has under 10,000 clones, approximately 78% appearing once. This sequence originates from a human donor with high-grade serous ovarian cancer. The source material was tumor tissue.

CDR3 region: CASSKAPGDPLSQF. The CDR3, as DNA: TGTGCCAGCAGCAAAGCTCCGGGAGATCCCCTATCCCAATTC. J is TRBJ1-2 and V is TRBV21-1. TRBV21-1 is marked as a pseudogene. This CDR3 has 14 residues.